This TCR beta chain was documented in a study of shared clonotypes between healthy human individuals. Only CD45RO-negative cells positively selected for CCR7 counted as naive CD8 cells, so terminally differentiated effector memory CD45RA+ cells were excluded. Sequenced by immunoSEQ multiplex PCR; TCRdb stores in-frame clones only, minus some. The table lists just over 2,000,000 clones, about 95% of them singletons. Germline CDR1 and CDR2: SGDLS and YYNGEE. Between the trimmed V and J ends, which lost 7 bases and 10 bases, there was a span of 18 bases. CDR3 size: 13 residues. This clonotype originated in a man aged 18 to 29 in good health. Sequencing input: naive CD8+ T cells sorted from blood. The chain recombines TRBV9 with TRBJ2-1; a possible D gene is TRBD1 (5 bases). This CDR3 reads CASQASPGYEQFF. Here the CDR3 DNA reads TGTGCCAGCCAAGCCTCACCAGGGTACGAGCAGTTCTTC.